This T cell receptor beta chain was captured in a study of blood T cell repertoires in COVID-19. Turning to the study itself: Acute and convalescent COVID-19 specimens originated in the United States, Italy and Spain. T cells, B-cell-depleted T cells, or PBMCs provided the cDNA or gDNA that served as material.

Germline V lookup: CDR1 MNHEY, CDR2 SVGAGI. V lost 10 bases and J lost 3; bases outside the gene matches: 10. The CDR3 is 15 residues long. Original analysis: Amplification of reference gene primers provided the estimated nucleated cell counts. Some clones are missing from TCRdb's copy, which holds only in-frame ones; the method was immunoSEQ multiplex PCR. D and trimming were read from the DNA, whereas the V and J calls and clone size are those reported in that table. The sample carries 81,000 or so clones, 70% to 90% recorded once. The sample comprised peripheral blood. The chain uses TRBV6-5 and TRBJ1-1; 11 bases are a match to TRBD1. The sequence was obtained from a woman in her sixties or seventies with active or convalescent COVID-19. The CDR3 protein is CATEDRGRRDTEAFF. CDR3 nucleotides: TGTGCCACGGAGGACAGGGGGCGTCGAGACACTGAAGCTTTCTTT.